The 22 T cell receptor beta chains below were found in one sample sequenced in a study of identical twins. TCRdb reprocessed the 5' RACE reads via MiXCR and lists one record per CDR3 protein. The sample includes 500,000 to 600,000 distinct CDR3 sequences, roughly a fifth of them seen just once. The same data also contributed to another study, on T cells expressing NK-cell markers.

The sample consisted of CD4+ T cells sorted from blood. The origin of the receptors is a woman between 18 and 30 years old in good health.

The V gene is TRBV3-1, the J gene TRBJ1-5; 8 nucleotides align to TRBD1. V was pared by 5 bases and J by 7 bases, with 7 bases of the junction left unmatched. Germline V gene lookup returns CDR1 LGHDT and CDR2 YNNKEL (reference sequence). The CDR3 runs 14 residues. CDR3 sequence reads: CASSRGQAGQPQHF. CDR3 DNA sequence: TGTGCCAGCAGCAGGGGACAGGCAGGACAGCCCCAGCATTTT.

This CDR3 is CSARSKSGRLDTQYF. The CDR3, as DNA: TGCAGTGCTAGATCAAAGTCGGGGAGGCTGGATACGCAGTATTTT. The chain has TRBV20-1 and TRBJ2-3; a possible D gene is TRBD2 (6 bases). This CDR3 contains 15 residues. V shed 2 bases and J shed 6 bases, with 18 bases lying between them. Germline values: CDR1 DFQATT, CDR2 SNEGSKA (reference sequence).

J is TRBJ2-3 and V is TRBV29-1; D is ambiguous. V lost 3 bases and J lost 2, with 9 bases in between. The CDR3 runs 13 residues. Germline CDR1 SQVTM, CDR2 ANQGSEA. In DNA form, the CDR3 reads TGCAGCGTTGACCGCGGAAACACAGATACGCAGTATTTT. Its protein is CSVDRGNTDTQYF.

This clonotype has a handful of counts. This chain connects TRBV9 to TRBJ2-2, with 7 positions matching TRBD1. This CDR3 is 15 amino acids long. Germline CDR1 SGDLS, CDR2 YYNGEE. V shed 3 bases, J shed 2 bases, and the junction held 4 bases outside the gene matches. CDR3 amino acids: CASSARGPNTGELFF. In nucleotides, the CDR3 is TGTGCCAGCAGCGCAAGGGGGCCTAACACCGGGGAGCTGTTTTTT.

The chain links TRBV7-2 to TRBJ2-1; a weak D match, TRBD2 (6 bases). The germline V and J ends were trimmed by 5 bases and 3 bases, with 11 bases remaining between them. Germline V lookup: CDR1 SGHTA, CDR2 FQGNSA. The length of the CDR3 is 14 residues. The CDR3 sequence: CASSPDYRYNEQFF. CDR3 bases: TGTGCCAGCAGCCCGGACTACCGCTACAATGAGCAGTTCTTC. Full variable domain (missing parts from reference TRBV7-2 and TRBJ2-1): GAGVSQSPSNKVTEKGKDVELRCDPISGHTALYWYRQSLGQGLEFLIYFQGNSAPDKSGLPSDRFSAERTGGSVSTLTIQRTQQEDSAVYLCASSPDYRYNEQFFGPGTRLTVL.

This clonotype was found many times. This chain uses TRBV5-1 with TRBJ2-1; tentatively, D is TRBD1 (5 bases). The CDR3 covers 15 residues. V dropped 6 bases and J dropped 4 bases, with 17 bases sitting between them. Germline assignment: CDR1 SGHRS and CDR2 YFSETQ. The CDR3 DNA follows: TGCGCCAGCAATCTAGACAGCCTGCCTTACAATGAGCAGTTCTTC. Its translation: CASNLDSLPYNEQFF.

In this sample, this clonotype turned up a few times. The chain couples TRBV12-3 or TRBV12-4 to TRBJ2-7; D not certain. This CDR3 spans 14 amino acids. Trimming shortened V by 5 bases and J by 2 bases, and 13 bases separated the two germline ends. The CDR3 coding sequence is TGTGCCAGCAGTCTACTTTTTGGAGCCTACGAGCAGTACTTC. It specifies CASSLLFGAYEQYF.

The chain joins TRBV7-9 to TRBJ1-1; 10 bases line up with TRBD1. V lost 8 bases, J lost 3 bases, and 6 bases stayed unmatched. CDR1 SEHNR and CDR2 FQNEAQ come from the germline V gene (reference sequence). The CDR3 totals 14 residues. This CDR3 is CASASTGGHTEAFF. Written as DNA, the CDR3 is TGTGCCAGCGCATCGACAGGGGGCCACACTGAAGCTTTCTTT.

This clonotype appeared a single time. The chain recombines TRBV12-3 or TRBV12-4 with TRBJ2-2; a weak D match, TRBD2 (5 bases). The CDR3 has 16 residues. Trimming stripped 2 bases from V and 6 bases from J, with 16 bases between. The CDR3 DNA follows: TGTGCCAGCAGTTTATTAGTCGGGAATTTCGCCGGGGAGCTGTTTTTT. It specifies CASSLLVGNFAGELFF.

The V gene is TRBV29-1, the J gene TRBJ1-4, with D unclear. Germline V lookup: CDR1 SQVTM, CDR2 ANQGSEA. V was shortened by 7 bases and J by 0 bases, with 9 bases between the two germline ends. The CDR3 consists of 13 residues. CDR3 coding DNA: TGCAGCGGAGCGACGGCAACTAATGAAAAACTGTTTTTT. This sequence encodes CSGATATNEKLFF.

This clonotype was detected only a few times. The chain links TRBV10-2 to TRBJ2-7; possibly TRBD2 for D (5 bases). Trimming pared 6 bases from V and 0 bases from J, leaving 9 bases between. Germline V gene sequence: CDR1 WSHSY, CDR2 SAAADI. This CDR3 has 13 amino acids. CDR3 sequence: CASRGDYSYEQYF. The DNA for the CDR3 is TGCGCCAGCAGGGGCGACTACTCCTACGAGCAGTACTTC.

The V call is TRBV20-1, the J call TRBJ2-7; 10 bases agree with TRBD2. CDR3 size: 14 residues. CDR1 is DFQATT, CDR2 SNEGSKA, per germline (reference sequence). V trimming: 5 bases; J trimming: 4 bases; junction bases outside the gene matches: 8. This CDR3 reads CSAGPSGSKYEQYF. In DNA, the CDR3 is TGCAGTGCTGGCCCTAGCGGGAGTAAGTACGAGCAGTACTTC.

The V gene is TRBV7-2, the J gene TRBJ1-3; D call uncertain. Germline CDR1 is SGHTA and CDR2 is FQGNSA. The CDR3 has 14 amino acids. The V end was cut by 1 base, the J end by 4 bases, with 8 bases between. This chain's CDR3 is CASSLEASGNTIYF. The CDR3, as DNA: TGTGCCAGCAGCTTAGAGGCCAGCGGAAACACCATATATTTT.

The chain links TRBV7-2 to TRBJ2-1; D not resolved. Germline CDR1 reads SGHTA; CDR2 reads FQGNSA. The CDR3 runs 14 residues. V was cut by 6 bases and J by 8 bases, with 17 bases left in between. The CDR3 DNA is TGTGCCAGCAGGCCTGACATGGTATTCGATGAGCAGTTCTTC. Protein product: CASRPDMVFDEQFF.

The sample holds a few counts of this clonotype. V is TRBV6-1 and J is TRBJ2-5, with a possible D match to TRBD1 (5 bases). Trimming stripped 6 bases from V and 5 bases from J, with 16 bases between. The CDR3 covers 14 residues. CDR1 is MNHNS, CDR2 SASEGT, per germline. CDR3 in amino acids: CASRRLTVGETQYF. The CDR3 region has the DNA TGTGCCAGCAGGCGCTTGACAGTCGGGGAGACCCAGTACTTC.

This clonotype was found a few times. The genes are TRBV7-9 and TRBJ2-1, with D maybe TRBD2 (5 bases). Germline CDR1 SEHNR, CDR2 FQNEAQ (reference sequence). The V gene lost 5 bases and the J gene lost 10 bases, with 12 bases spanning the gap. This CDR3 region has 12 residues. CDR3 loop: CASSQAVAEQFF. DNA of the CDR3: TGTGCCAGCAGCCAAGCGGTGGCCGAGCAGTTCTTC.

V and J are TRBV20-1 and TRBJ2-6; D is undetermined. The CDR3 length is 15 residues. V lost 3 bases to trimming and J lost 2 bases, with 11 bases between them. CDR1 and CDR2 from the germline V gene are DFQATT and SNEGSKA (reference sequence). The CDR3 DNA is TGCAGTGCTAGCCGCGCTGGAACTGGGGCCAACGTCCTGACTTTC. It codes for CSASRAGTGANVLTF.

This clonotype has more than one count but fewer than ten. The V call is TRBV18, the J call TRBJ2-1; possible D gene TRBD2, 6 bases. CDR1 and CDR2 (germline): KGHSH, LQKENI. V lost 5 bases and J lost 5, with 16 bases in between. The CDR3 covers 15 residues. The CDR3 DNA is TGTGCCAGCTCATCTGGAATAGCGGTGAACAATGAGCAGTTCTTC. Amino acids: CASSSGIAVNNEQFF.

This clonotype has just one count. V gene TRBV6-2 or TRBV6-3 combines with J gene TRBJ2-7; D unresolved. Germline loops: CDR1 MNHEY, CDR2 SVGEGT. Trimming pared 5 bases from V and 3 bases from J, leaving 8 bases between. This CDR3 comprises 12 residues. The CDR3 loop reads CASSVVDYEQYF. CDR3 coding DNA: TGTGCCAGCAGTGTCGTAGACTACGAGCAGTACTTC.

This clonotype appeared a few times. The chain combines TRBV3-1 with TRBJ2-7; 7 bases agree with TRBD2. CDR1 is LGHDT and CDR2 is YNNKEL in the germline V gene (reference sequence). The V and J ends lost 8 bases and 5 bases, in that order; junction bases with no gene match: 12. CDR3 length: 14 amino acids. The DNA for the CDR3 is TGTGCCAGCCGAAGTCTAGCAAGCGGGAACGAGCAGTACTTC. Its protein product is CASRSLASGNEQYF.

In its sample, this clonotype was seen a few times. The chain employs TRBV6-1 and TRBJ2-7; D remains unclear. The germline gives CDR1 MNHNS, CDR2 SASEGT. V was pared by 2 bases and J by 6 bases, with 14 bases between. The CDR3 is 14 residues long. Written as DNA, the CDR3 is TGTGCCAGCAGTGAAAGGGTCAGGAAGGGCGAGCAGTACTTC. It specifies CASSERVRKGEQYF.

This chain connects TRBV6-1 to TRBJ2-5; either TRBD1 or TRBD2 may supply D (7 bases each). This CDR3 region has 13 residues. Germline V gene sequence: CDR1 MNHNS, CDR2 SASEGT. Trimming took off 10 bases at V and 5 bases at J, with 17 bases between the two ends. In DNA, the CDR3 is TGTGCCACACGGCAGGGGGGGGCGGAGACCCAGTACTTC. It yields the protein CATRQGGAETQYF.